This T cell receptor (beta chain) derives from a study of blood T cell repertoires in COVID-19. Study in general: The study drew acute and convalescent COVID-19 samples from the United States, Italy and Spain. Sources were T cells, B-cell-depleted T cells, or PBMCs; the material itself was cDNA or gDNA.

Per the original methods: From reference gene primer amplification, estimates of nucleated cell counts were derived. Produced via immunoSEQ multiplex PCR; TCRdb's table is partial and in-frame only. V and J calls and clone size are as listed in that table; D and trimming were resolved from the DNA. The profile shows 100,000 to 150,000 clones, 86% of them singletons. The J segment lost 9 bases and the V segment lost 0 bases, leaving 6 bases of the junction unmatched. The CDR3 is 13 residues long. Germline assignment: CDR1 GTSNPN and CDR2 SVGIG (reference sequence). The V gene is TRBV30, the J gene TRBJ2-7; 9 bases map to TRBD1. This TCR came from a human donor in a cohort sampled during active COVID-19. Sequenced input: peripheral blood. CDR3 protein: CAWSVMGQGAQYF. For the CDR3, the DNA is TGTGCCTGGAGTGTAATGGGACAGGGAGCGCAGTACTTC.